The rows below give T cell receptor beta chains drawn from one sample of a study of response to subunit inactivated influenza vaccine. Each CDR3 protein gets one entry after TCRdb re-called the RT-PCR reads with MiXCR. The sample yields hundreds of thousands of distinct CDR3 sequences, 6% to 9% seen once. The input for sequencing was PBMCs from blood, taken about 24 months after vaccination. The receptors stem from a man between 50 and 75 years old who received an inactivated influenza vaccine. CDR3s include the opening cysteine and the closing phenylalanine or tryptophan. A D gene is named only where the DNA matches it firmly. The size entry is marked missing in some rows and otherwise reads once, few, many or a size class.

V,size,D,J,CDR3,DNA
TRBV7-2,many,.,TRBJ2-1,CASSLAVVYEQFF,TGTGCCAGCAGCTTAGCCGTCGTATATGAGCAGTTCTTC
TRBV10-3,few,.,TRBJ2-7,CAISEEVEGRREQYF,TGTGCCATCAGTGAAGAGGTCGAAGGACGTAGAGAGCAGTACTTC
TRBV18,few,TRBD2,TRBJ2-3,CASSQAGGPSDTQYF,TGTGCCAGCTCCCAGGCGGGAGGGCCATCGGATACGCAGTATTTT
TRBV20-1,few,.,TRBJ1-1,CSARDPGQAVNTEAFF,TGCAGTGCTAGAGACCCGGGGCAGGCCGTGAACACTGAAGCTTTCTTT
TRBV3-1,.,.,TRBJ1-1,CASSQQGIGEAFF,TGTGCCAGCAGCCAACAAGGGATCGGTGAAGCTTTCTTT
TRBV6-2/TRBV6-3,few,.,TRBJ2-1,CASSPFIAAEQFF,TGTGCCAGCAGCCCCTTTATAGCCGCTGAGCAGTTCTTC
TRBV11-1,few,TRBD1,TRBJ2-2,CASSPTPGQQTNTGELFF,TGTGCCAGCAGCCCGACTCCGGGACAGCAAACGAACACCGGGGAGCTGTTTTTT
TRBV6-2/TRBV6-3,.,TRBD1,TRBJ2-1,CASKTGAEQFF,TGTGCCAGCAAAACAGGGGCTGAGCAGTTCTTC
TRBV30,.,TRBD1,TRBJ2-7,CAWSVRQGAPYEQYF,TGTGCCTGGAGTGTCCGACAGGGGGCCCCGTACGAGCAGTACTTC
TRBV29-1,few,.,TRBJ1-1,CSASSGRTEAFF,TGCAGCGCTTCGTCTGGAAGGACTGAAGCTTTCTTT
TRBV7-2,.,TRBD2,TRBJ2-3,CASSYGLVPDTQYF,TGTGCCAGCAGCTACGGACTAGTGCCAGATACGCAGTATTTT
TRBV28,few,.,TRBJ2-5,CATRRTDIQETQYF,TGTGCCACCCGTCGGACGGACATACAAGAGACCCAGTACTTC
TRBV4-1,.,.,TRBJ1-5,CASSHLGPSNQPQHF,TGCGCCAGCAGCCACCTAGGGCCAAGCAATCAGCCCCAGCATTTT
TRBV3-1,.,TRBD2,TRBJ2-2,CASSQVSGGNTGELFF,TGTGCCAGCAGCCAAGTAAGCGGGGGGAACACCGGGGAGCTGTTTTTT
TRBV5-6,.,.,TRBJ2-1,CASSLHANEQFF,TGTGCCAGCAGCTTACATGCCAATGAGCAGTTCTTC
TRBV29-1,many,TRBD2,TRBJ2-6,CSVEGLAASGANVLTF,TGCAGCGTTGAAGGACTAGCGGCATCTGGGGCCAACGTCCTGACTTTC
TRBV4-3,few,TRBD1,TRBJ1-2,CASSQEAQGNYGYTF,TGCGCCAGCAGCCAAGAAGCACAGGGGAACTATGGCTACACCTTC
TRBV5-1,few,TRBD1,TRBJ1-4,CASSLIGQGHEKLFF,TGCGCCAGCAGCTTGATCGGACAGGGACATGAAAAACTGTTTTTT
TRBV7-3,few,.,TRBJ2-3,CASSMTSRDTQYF,TGTGCCAGCAGTATGACCTCGAGGGATACGCAGTATTTT
TRBV5-1,many,TRBD1,TRBJ2-3,CASSPGQGTDTQYF,TGTGCCAGCAGTCCCGGACAGGGCACAGATACGCAGTATTTT
TRBV20-1,.,.,TRBJ1-1,CSARDQSSLNTEAFF,TGCAGTGCTAGAGATCAGAGCAGTTTGAACACTGAAGCTTTCTTT
TRBV4-1,.,TRBD1,TRBJ2-3,CASSGRQGSTQYF,TGCGCCAGCAGCGGACGACAGGGTTCTACGCAGTATTTT
TRBV7-2,few,TRBD1,TRBJ2-5,CASNQGQGETQYF,TGTGCCAGCAACCAGGGACAGGGAGAGACCCAGTACTTC
TRBV20-1,many,.,TRBJ2-2,CSAVHRVELFF,TGCAGTGCTGTACACCGGGTGGAGCTGTTTTTT
TRBV7-9,.,TRBD1,TRBJ2-7,CASSYRDREFF,TGTGCCAGCAGCTACCGGGACAGGGAATTTTTC
TRBV20-1,.,.,TRBJ2-7,CSASLESFSYEQHF,TGCAGTGCTAGTTTAGAATCCTTTTCCTACGAGCAGCACTTC
TRBV29-1,few,.,TRBJ2-1,CSGGRDEQFF,TGCAGCGGGGGACGTGATGAGCAGTTCTTC
TRBV20-1,few,TRBD1,TRBJ1-1,CSARSGQGTAEAFF,TGCAGTGCTAGATCTGGACAGGGAACGGCTGAAGCTTTCTTT
TRBV24-1,few,.,TRBJ2-7,CATSDPQGTGEQYF,TGTGCCACCAGTGATCCACAGGGAACCGGCGAGCAGTACTTC
TRBV29-1,few,TRBD1,TRBJ2-7,CSARTGQATYEQYF,TGCAGCGCCCGGACCGGACAGGCCACCTACGAGCAGTACTTC
TRBV18,.,TRBD1,TRBJ1-3,CASSPLDREGNTIYF,TGTGCCAGCTCACCACTTGACAGGGAAGGAAACACCATATATTTT
TRBV7-8,.,TRBD2,TRBJ2-1,CASSFLGGSSYNEQFF,TGTGCCAGCAGCTTCCTGGGGGGGAGCTCCTACAATGAGCAGTTCTTC
TRBV7-2,.,TRBD2,TRBJ2-1,CASSATSGVGKFF,TGTGCCAGCAGCGCGACTAGCGGGGTAGGGAAGTTCTTC
TRBV10-3,.,.,TRBJ1-2,CAISTFAESNYGYTF,TGTGCCATCAGTACCTTCGCCGAAAGCAACTATGGCTACACCTTC
TRBV2,many,TRBD1,TRBJ1-1,CASYYRGNTEAFF,TGTGCCAGCTATTACAGGGGGAACACTGAAGCTTTCTTT
TRBV5-1,many,TRBD2,TRBJ2-3,CASSTSGSTDTQYF,TGCGCCAGCAGCACTAGCGGGAGTACAGATACGCAGTATTTT